Presented here are 7 T cell receptor beta chains from one specimen sequenced in a study of metastatic and nonmetastatic thyroid tumors. Before thyroid surgery, none of the patients had received any treatment. TCRdb reassembled clones from the PCR reads with MiXCR. The sample has 20,000 or so clones, about a quarter seen once. The sequenced sample consisted of tumor tissue. These receptors originate from a female donor with papillary thyroid cancer or a benign thyroid nodule (not recorded which). Some clones in this sample may be carry-over from other donors' samples.

This chain connects TRBV12-3 or TRBV12-4 to TRBJ2-7, with 7 bases matching TRBD1. After removal of 4 bases from V and 4 bases from J, the junction contained 10 bases not matched to a gene. This CDR3 comprises 15 residues. The CDR3 DNA sequence: TGTGCCAGCAGTTCAACCGGACAGGTAGGATACGAGCAGTACTTC. Translation: CASSSTGQVGYEQYF.

Ten or more counts support this clone. The rearrangement links TRBV10-3 to TRBJ2-5; tentatively, D is TRBD1 (6 bases). The CDR3 extends over 16 amino acids. Trimming removed 0 bases from V and 0 bases from J, with 11 bases in between. Germline lookup yields CDR1 ENHRY and CDR2 SYGVKD. The CDR3 here is CAISESSRGHQETQYF. CDR3 DNA: TGTGCCATCAGTGAGTCGTCCAGGGGTCACCAAGAGACCCAGTACTTC.

This clone was observed a few times. The V and J genes are TRBV12-3 or TRBV12-4 and TRBJ2-7, with TRBD2 matching over 11 bases. This CDR3 spans 15 amino acids. J gave up 0 bases and V 5 bases, and 3 bases lay outside the gene matches. The CDR3, as DNA: TGTGCCAGCAGTGAGGGGACTAGCGGCTCCTACGAGCAGTACTTC. Amino acids: CASSEGTSGSYEQYF.

This clone has only a few counts. At one boundary the junction diverges from the germline segment, which might be a read error. This chain connects TRBV2 to TRBJ2-1; 9 nucleotides agree with TRBD2. CDR1 and CDR2 from the germline V gene are SNHLY and FYNNEI. There are 11 residues in the CDR3. The CDR3 protein is CASSTGTSPLF. The CDR3 DNA follows: TGTGCCAGCAGTACCGGGACTAGCCCGCTCTTC.

The rearrangement joins TRBV20-1 to TRBJ2-1; unclear D gene. CDR3 length: 20 residues. The germline CDR1 and CDR2 sequences are DFQATT and SNEGSKA (reference sequence). Trimming stripped 6 bases from V and 2 bases from J, with 32 bases between. This CDR3 reads CSARFIWTPRRPGPYNEQFF. The CDR3 nucleotides read TGCAGTGCCCGGTTTATATGGACGCCGCGCCGCCCGGGCCCCTACAATGAGCAGTTCTTC.

This chain uses TRBV5-5 with TRBJ2-7, with D possibly matching TRBD1 (5 bases). CDR3 length equals 13 residues. Trimming pared 5 bases from V and 7 bases from J, leaving 16 bases between. CDR1 is SGHKS, CDR2 YYEKEE, per germline (reference sequence). CDR3 sequence (DNA): TGTGCCAGCAGAGAAACAGGTGCGCGGGAGCAGTACTTC. This sequence encodes CASRETGAREQYF.

This clone was counted at least ten times. The chain couples TRBV11-2 to TRBJ2-7, with TRBD2 matching over 8 bases. Trimming at V came to 0 bases and at J to 12 bases, leaving 10 bases not matched to a gene. The CDR3 totals 14 residues. In germline, CDR1 is SGHAT, CDR2 FQNNGV. The CDR3 protein is CASSLDPGTSSMYF. The DNA of the CDR3 is TGTGCCAGCAGCTTAGACCCGGGGACTAGTAGCATGTACTTC.